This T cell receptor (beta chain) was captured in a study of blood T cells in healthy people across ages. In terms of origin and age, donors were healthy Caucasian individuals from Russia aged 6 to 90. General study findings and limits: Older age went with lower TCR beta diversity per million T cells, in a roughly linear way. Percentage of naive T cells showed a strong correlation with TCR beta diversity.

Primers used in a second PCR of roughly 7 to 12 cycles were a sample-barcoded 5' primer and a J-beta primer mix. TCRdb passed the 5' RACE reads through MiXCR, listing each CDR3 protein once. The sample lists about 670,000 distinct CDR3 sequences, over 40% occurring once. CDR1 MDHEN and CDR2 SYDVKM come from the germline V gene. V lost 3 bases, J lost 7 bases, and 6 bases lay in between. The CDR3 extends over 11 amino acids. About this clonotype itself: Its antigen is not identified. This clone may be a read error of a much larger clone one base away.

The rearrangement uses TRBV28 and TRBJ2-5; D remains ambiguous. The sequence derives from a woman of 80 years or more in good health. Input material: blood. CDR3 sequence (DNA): TGTGCCAGCAGTTTTCTCTGGACCCAGTACTTC. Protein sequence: CASSFLWTQYF.